Listed here are 22 T cell receptor beta chains from one sample, sequenced in a study of cytomegalovirus exposure and HLA in healthy donors. This PCR relied on a set of 60 Vbeta primers and 13 Jbeta primers. Only in-frame clones appear in the TCRdb table, and some are missing; sequencing was by immunoSEQ multiplex PCR. This repertoire shows about 160,000 clones, roughly 76% found once; its top ten account for around 13%. The source material was PBMCs. The source of these receptors is a woman between 50 and 59 years old in good health and CMV-seronegative.

This clone came up a few times. The chain has TRBV28 and TRBJ2-1; 9 bases match TRBD2. V dropped 4 bases and J dropped 9; count of bases not matched to a gene: 13. This CDR3 is 16 amino acids long. The V gene's germline CDR1 is MDHEN and CDR2 SYDVKM. CDR3 amino acids: CASSSPASGMNGEQFF. CDR3 bases: TGTGCCAGCAGTTCCCCGGCTAGCGGGATGAACGGTGAGCAGTTCTTC.

The CDR3 loop reads CASSPSVVTGNNGYTF. The CDR3 region has the DNA TGTGCCAGCAGCCCGTCCGTTGTGACAGGGAACAATGGCTACACCTTC. The chain uses TRBV7-3 and TRBJ1-2; 7 bases are shared with TRBD1. CDR1 is SGHTA, CDR2 FQGTGA, per germline. Trimming took 5 bases from V and 6 from J; bases not matched to a gene: 15. The CDR3 extends over 16 amino acids.

The chain links TRBV21-1 to TRBJ1-2; the D call in the table, TRBD1, was not verified against the DNA. TRBV21-1 is a recognized pseudogene. The CDR3 runs 15 residues. The CDR3 nucleotides are TGTGCCAGCAGCAAAGAACAGGGGGAAAACTATGGCTACACCTTC. The encoded protein is CASSKEQGENYGYTF.

This sequence joins TRBV6-6 and TRBJ1-3; D not resolved. The CDR3 contains 14 residues. The ends were cut back, 4 bases at V and 1 base at J, with 8 bases in the middle. Looked up from germline, CDR1 is MNHNY and CDR2 is SVGAGI (reference sequence). CDR3 in amino acids: CASSSQVSGNTIYF. In DNA form, the CDR3 reads TGTGCCAGCAGTTCTCAGGTGTCTGGAAACACCATATATTTT.

Remarks on this clone: The junction departs from the called germline gene at one end, perhaps through a read error. The chain carries TRBV15 and TRBJ1-2, with 8 bases identical to TRBD1. This CDR3 region has 14 residues. From germline, CDR1 is LNHNV and CDR2 YYDKDF (reference sequence). CDR3 in DNA: TGTGCCACCAACAGAGAGGACAGGGATCTTGGCTACACCTTC. Encoded protein: CATNREDRDLGYTF.

The J gene is TRBJ1-5, the V gene TRBV30, with TRBD1 identical over 9 bases. Per the germline V gene, CDR1 is GTSNPN and CDR2 is SVGIG (reference sequence). This CDR3 is built from 13 residues. Trimming cost V 7 bases and J 4 bases; bases outside gene matches: 5. Here the CDR3 reads CALGQGQNQPQHF. In nucleotides, the CDR3 is TGTGCCTTGGGACAGGGACAGAATCAGCCCCAGCATTTT.

CDR3 DNA: TGTGCCAGCAATGGGGACACCCAGCAGCCCCAGCATTTT. This translates into CASNGDTQQPQHF. This rearrangement joins TRBV2 to TRBJ1-5; D may be TRBD1 (6 bases). CDR3 length equals 13 residues. Trimming took off 7 bases at V and 7 bases at J, with 14 bases between the two ends. Germline CDR1 and CDR2: SNHLY and FYNNEI.

The chain links TRBV6-6 to TRBJ1-4, with a weak D call TRBD1 (6 bases). Germline V gene sequence: CDR1 MNHNY, CDR2 SVGAGI (reference sequence). The V and J ends lost 6 bases and 7 bases respectively, with 15 bases between them. The CDR3 spans 14 residues. CDR3: CASRGAEGGEKLFF. CDR3 coding DNA: TGTGCCAGCAGGGGGGCCGAAGGAGGTGAAAAACTGTTTTTT.

The V and J genes are TRBV5-6 and TRBJ2-5, with TRBD2 identical over 8 bases. After removal of 4 bases from V and 5 bases from J, the junction contained 7 bases not matched to a gene. The CDR3 totals 14 residues. Looked up from germline, CDR1 is SGHDT and CDR2 is YYEEEE. Here the CDR3 DNA reads TGTGCCAGCAGCATCGGGACTAGTGAGGAGACCCAGTACTTC. This codes for CASSIGTSEETQYF.

The chain recombines TRBV7-2 with TRBJ2-5, with TRBD2 matching 13 bases. Germline CDR1 is SGHTA and CDR2 is FQGNSA. CDR3 length: 17 amino acids. Trimming took 1 base from V and 5 from J; bases not matched to a gene: 7. CDR3: CASSLELAGGYRETQYF. The CDR3 region has the DNA TGTGCCAGCAGCTTAGAACTAGCGGGAGGGTACCGGGAGACCCAGTACTTC.

The rearrangement joins TRBV27 to TRBJ2-6; D ambiguous. Per the germline V gene, CDR1 is MNHEY and CDR2 is SMNVEV (reference sequence). The V and J ends lost 2 bases and 1 base respectively, with 6 bases between them. The CDR3 consists of 15 residues. The CDR3 sequence: CASSLVSSGANVLTF. The CDR3, as DNA: TGTGCCAGCAGTTTAGTTTCGTCTGGGGCCAACGTCCTGACTTTC.

The genes are TRBV6-6 and TRBJ1-1, with 7 nucleotides matching TRBD1. V lost 7 bases to trimming and J lost 0 bases; unmatched junction nucleotides: 5. CDR1 is MNHNY and CDR2 is SVGAGI in the germline V gene (reference sequence). The CDR3 extends over 14 amino acids. In nucleotides, the CDR3 is TGTGCCAGCATCTCCGGGACAGTGAACACTGAAGCTTTCTTT. This encodes CASISGTVNTEAFF.

The chain has TRBV11-1 and TRBJ1-6; D gene uncertain. The V gene's germline CDR1 is SGHAT and CDR2 FQDESV (reference sequence). The CDR3 has 13 residues. Trimming cost V 4 bases and J 15 bases, with 16 bases left between them. CDR3 nucleotides: TGTGCCAGCAGCTGGGTACCTGACTCTTTCCTCCACTTT. Its translation is CASSWVPDSFLHF. Full variable domain (outside the CDR3, taken from reference TRBV11-1 and TRBJ1-6): EAEVAQSPRYKITEKSQAVAFWCDPISGHATLYWYRQILGQGPELLVQFQDESVVDDSQLPKDRFSAERLKGVDSTLKIQPAELGDSAMYLCASSWVPDSFLHFGNGTRLTVT.

The chain employs TRBV28 and TRBJ1-1; perhaps TRBD1 as D (6 bases). Germline V lookup: CDR1 MDHEN, CDR2 SYDVKM. Trimming removed 6 bases at V and 5 bases at J, with 19 bases between. The CDR3 has 15 residues. The CDR3 sequence is CASSQSSGVWTEAFF. The DNA of the CDR3 is TGTGCCAGCAGCCAATCGTCAGGGGTTTGGACTGAAGCTTTCTTT.

This clone was found a few times. The chain has TRBV6-5 and TRBJ2-7; 9 bases are a match to TRBD1. CDR1 is MNHEY, CDR2 SVGAGI, per germline. Trimming took 9 bases from V and 2 from J; bases not matched to a gene: 11. CDR3 length: 15 amino acids. The CDR3 nucleotides are TGTGCCAGTTCCCTGACCGGGACAGGGACCTACGAGCAGTACTTC. Its protein product is CASSLTGTGTYEQYF.

This chain connects TRBV18 to TRBJ1-1; tentatively, D is TRBD1 (6 bases). Germline assignment: CDR1 KGHSH and CDR2 LQKENI. The CDR3 is 14 residues long. Trimming took off 6 bases at V and 3 bases at J, with 14 bases between the two ends. The CDR3 is CASSRGRGDTEAFF. The CDR3 DNA sequence: TGTGCCAGCTCGAGAGGGAGGGGGGACACTGAAGCTTTCTTT.

The chain couples TRBV5-1 to TRBJ2-2; a weak D match, TRBD1 (5 bases). V lost 1 base to trimming and J lost 5 bases, with 12 bases between them. The CDR3 sequence is 15 residues long. In germline, CDR1 is SGHRS, CDR2 YFSETQ. CDR3 sequence: CASSLQGRATGELFF. The CDR3, as DNA: TGCGCCAGCAGCTTGCAAGGCAGGGCGACCGGGGAGCTGTTTTTT.

The CDR3 is CASSPRQFPTGELFF. The CDR3 bases are TGCGCCAGCAGCCCCCGACAGTTCCCCACCGGGGAGCTGTTTTTT. This chain connects TRBV5-1 to TRBJ2-2; perhaps TRBD1 as D (5 bases). Trimming pared 4 bases from V and 4 bases from J, leaving 14 bases between. Germline assignment: CDR1 SGHRS and CDR2 YFSETQ. The CDR3 is 15 amino acids.

The genes are TRBV19 and TRBJ2-3; 7 bases are a match to TRBD2. With V trimmed by 5 bases and J by 6 bases, 8 bases remained unmatched. Germline V gene lookup returns CDR1 LNHDA and CDR2 SQIVND (reference sequence). The CDR3 is 14 residues long. In DNA form, the CDR3 reads TGTGCCAGTAGTCCAGCGGGGTTTGGGGATACGCAGTATTTT. Translated, it gives CASSPAGFGDTQYF. The whole variable domain, filled in from reference TRBV19 and TRBJ2-3, reads DGGITQSPKYLFRKEGQNVTLSCEQNLNHDAMYWYRQDPGQGLRLIYYSQIVNDFQKGDIAEGYSVSREKKESFPLTVTSAQKNPTAFYLCASSPAGFGDTQYFGPGTRLTVL.

The chain links TRBV7-2 to TRBJ1-6; no clear D. The germline V gene encodes CDR1 SGHTA and CDR2 FQGNSA. V lost 5 bases and J 6 bases, leaving 11 bases between the germline ends. The CDR3 length is 14 residues. CDR3 in DNA: TGTGCCAGCAGCATATCCAGTTTTAATTCACCCCTCCACTTT. This translates into CASSISSFNSPLHF.

This chain uses TRBV5-5 with TRBJ1-2, with D possibly TRBD1 on 5 matching bases. The germline CDR1 and CDR2 sequences are SGHKS and YYEKEE (reference sequence). This CDR3 spans 18 amino acids. V shed 0 bases and J shed 4 bases, with 22 bases lying between them. The CDR3 DNA reads as TGTGCCAGCAGCTTGGTTGATCCGGCAGGGTTATCTAGCTATGGCTACACCTTC. As protein: CASSLVDPAGLSSYGYTF.

The chain carries TRBV6-1 and TRBJ2-1; 12 nucleotides match TRBD2. Germline V CDR1 and CDR2: MNHNS, SASEGT. This CDR3 region has 15 residues. With V trimmed by 4 bases and J by 5 bases, 3 bases remained unmatched. In nucleotides, the CDR3 is TGTGCCAGCAGTGTACTAGCGGGGGGCGACAATGAGCAGTTCTTC. It specifies CASSVLAGGDNEQFF.